This note documents a single TCR beta chain sequence. This entry belongs to a study of PD-1 blockade in classical Hodgkin lymphoma. The germline V gene encodes CDR1 SGHNT and CDR2 YYREEE (reference sequence). The CDR3 runs 16 residues. The V gene end was trimmed by 0 bases and the J gene end by 2 bases; junction bases not matched to a gene: 7. Using immunoSEQ multiplex PCR, the repertoire was profiled, and TCRdb retains in-frame clones only, with some absent. The data hold about 44,000 clones, with around two thirds observed a single time. Time point indicated: cycle 4 day 1 (C4D1), after around six weeks of nivolumab. Each of the patients experienced relapse following autologous stem cell transplantation, and their brentuximab vedotin exposure differed.

The starting material was peripheral blood mononuclear cells (PBMCs), obtained before the fourth cycle of nivolumab. The TCR originated in a human donor with classical Hodgkin lymphoma. The rearrangement uses TRBV5-4 and TRBJ2-7, with TRBD1 matching 8 bases. The CDR3 bases are TGTGCCAGCAGCTTGGGTGACAGGGGATTCCCCTACGAGCAGTACTTC. Amino acid sequence: CASSLGDRGFPYEQYF.